The clone carrying this TCR beta chain was seen ten or more times. TCRdb re-called clones from the PCR reads using MiXCR. This sample carries roughly 59,000 clones, about 16% of them seen once, and the ten largest clones take over 8.5%. V dropped 1 base and J dropped 0 bases, with 4 bases sitting between them. Germline CDR1 reads MNHNS; CDR2 reads SASEGT. This CDR3 contains 15 residues. This sample is part of a study of metastatic and nonmetastatic thyroid tumors. Treatment of any kind had been given to no patient before thyroid surgery. The genes are TRBV6-1 and TRBJ2-6; no firm D call. The sequencing input was blood. The TCR originated in a male donor with papillary thyroid cancer or a benign thyroid nodule (not recorded which). Some clones in this sample may be carry-over from other donors' samples. The CDR3, as DNA: TGTGCCAGCAGTGAAGGAAGCTCTGGGGCCAACGTCCTGACTTTC. It specifies CASSEGSSGANVLTF.